The text below deals with one T cell receptor beta chain. The antigen is undetermined. Germline is not matched at one junction end, which may reflect a read error. Amplification of TCR beta used genomic DNA extracted from peripheral blood. TRB rearrangements spanning V, D and J were amplified using mixed TRB-A/B primers. TCRdb processed the multiplex PCR reads anew with MiXCR; each CDR3 protein has one entry. The repertoire consists of approximately 10,000 distinct CDR3 sequences, with roughly 42% occurring once and the leading ten covering 7% to 9%. Per germline, CDR1 MGHRA and CDR2 YSYEKL. The CDR3 is made up of 19 amino acids. The sample originates from a study of T cell repertoires in aging, cancer and after chemotherapy. Study summary: Repeat sampling of healthy donors over several months to years showed clear clonal overlap. General study findings and limits: Rebound thymic output was suggested by rising median generation probability during chemotherapy in each cancer cohort. Compared with age-matched healthy donors, untreated hematological or solid cancer patients showed higher blood TCR clonality.

The sequence derives from a human donor in good health. The source material was blood. The chain has TRBV4-1 and TRBJ2-3; tentative D call: TRBD2 (7 bases). The CDR3 DNA reads TGTGCCAGCAGCTTAGGGGGGGTCCTAGCGGAACCCGGCACAGATACGCAGTATTTT. Translated: CASSLGGVLAEPGTDTQYF.